The 14 T cell receptor beta chains given below trace back to one sample, sequenced in a study of cytomegalovirus exposure and HLA in healthy donors. PCR used 60 Vbeta primers and 13 Jbeta primers. The repertoire was sequenced with immunoSEQ multiplex PCR; TCRdb's copy has only in-frame clones and lacks some. In the table there are 100,000 to 150,000 clones, around 82% of which are singletons. The specimen was PBMCs. The source of these receptors is a female donor in good health and CMV-seronegative.

This clone was counted only a few times. The gene calls are TRBV19 and TRBJ2-1; TRBD2 matches at 12 bases. Germline CDR1 is LNHDA and CDR2 is SQIVND (reference sequence). The trim removed 4 bases at V and 2 bases at J, leaving 6 bases unmatched. The CDR3 runs to 17 residues. This chain's CDR3 is CASSRLAGAAAYNEQFF. The CDR3 coding sequence is TGTGCCAGTAGTAGACTAGCGGGAGCGGCGGCCTACAATGAGCAGTTCTTC.

The chain has TRBV9 and TRBJ2-1, with 10 nucleotides matching TRBD2. The ends lost 2 bases at V and 7 bases at J; junction bases unmatched: 9. The CDR3 has 16 residues. Germline loops: CDR1 SGDLS, CDR2 YYNGEE. The CDR3 nucleotides are TGTGCCAGCAGCGTTTTACTAGCGGGGAGGGAGAATGAGCAGTTCTTC. It specifies CASSVLLAGRENEQFF. Full variable domain (rest looked up from reference TRBV9 and TRBJ2-1): DSGVTQTPKHLITATGQRVTLRCSPRSGDLSVYWYQQSLDQGLQFLIQYYNGEERAKGNILERFSAQQFPDLHSELNLSSLELGDSALYFCASSVLLAGRENEQFFGPGTRLTVL.

The chain joins TRBV7-6 to TRBJ2-2; the match to TRBD1 covers 7 bases. This CDR3 has 17 amino acids. The ends lost 0 bases at V and 1 base at J; junction bases unmatched: 5. The V gene's germline CDR1 is SGHVS and CDR2 FNYEAQ. CDR3: CASSLALRTGNTGELFF. In DNA form, the CDR3 reads TGTGCCAGCAGCTTAGCCCTTCGGACAGGGAACACCGGGGAGCTGTTTTTT. The variable domain in full, with the rest retrieved from reference TRBV7-6 and TRBJ2-2, is GAGVSQSPRYKVTKRGQDVALRCDPISGHVSLYWYRQALGQGPEFLTYFNYEAQQDKSGLPNDRFSAERPEGSISTLTIQRTEQRDSAMYRCASSLALRTGNTGELFFGEGSRLTVL.

The sample holds one count of this clone. V gene TRBV28 combines with J gene TRBJ1-2; possible D gene TRBD1, 6 bases. The CDR3 contains 13 residues. V was clipped by 7 bases and J by 4 bases, with 13 bases between them. In germline, CDR1 is MDHEN, CDR2 SYDVKM. CDR3 nucleotide sequence: TGTGCCAGCAACGTCAGGGGATCCTATGGCTACACCTTC. This gives the protein CASNVRGSYGYTF.

This chain connects TRBV27 to TRBJ1-5, with TRBD1 matching 10 bases. Trimming cost V 5 bases and J 6 bases; bases outside gene matches: 4. The CDR3 is 14 amino acids. Per the germline V gene, CDR1 is MNHEY and CDR2 is SMNVEV (reference sequence). CDR3 bases: TGTGCCAGCAGTCGACAGGGGGCAGGTCAGCCCCAGCATTTT. Translated: CASSRQGAGQPQHF.

V gene TRBV7-9 combines with J gene TRBJ1-1; D ambiguous. Germline loops: CDR1 SEHNR, CDR2 FQNEAQ (reference sequence). The germline V and J ends were trimmed by 4 bases and 0 bases, with 6 bases remaining between them. The CDR3 consists of 13 residues. The CDR3 DNA reads TGTGCCAGCAGCTACTCATTGAACACTGAAGCTTTCTTT. It translates to CASSYSLNTEAFF. Drawing the rest from reference TRBV7-9 and TRBJ1-1, the complete variable domain is DTGVSQNPRHKITKRGQNVTFRCDPISEHNRLYWYRQTLGQGPEFLTYFQNEAQLEKSRLLSDRFSAERPKGSFSTLEIQRTEQGDSAMYLCASSYSLNTEAFFGQGTRLTVV.

The chain combines TRBV5-1 with TRBJ2-7; 7 bases map to TRBD1. The CDR3 consists of 14 residues. V was pared by 4 bases and J by 2 bases, with 6 bases of the junction left unmatched. Germline values: CDR1 SGHRS, CDR2 YFSETQ. The CDR3 DNA follows: TGCGCCAGCAGCCCCGGGGACAGAGCCTACGAGCAGTACTTC. Encoded protein: CASSPGDRAYEQYF.

DNA for the CDR3: TGTGCCAGCAGCTTCCGGACAGGGACCACTGAAGCTTTCTTT. Translation: CASSFRTGTTEAFF. The J gene is TRBJ1-1, the V gene TRBV11-1, with 8 bases lining up with TRBD1. Germline V gives CDR1 SGHAT, CDR2 FQDESV (reference sequence). Unmatched junction bases numbered 4, after V lost 3 bases and J lost 4 bases. The CDR3 is 14 residues long.

This sequence joins TRBV11-2 and TRBJ2-1, with 7 positions matching TRBD1. The ends lost 5 bases at V and 6 bases at J; junction bases unmatched: 10. Germline V gene sequence: CDR1 SGHAT, CDR2 FQNNGV. The CDR3 has 15 residues. This CDR3 is CASSMAGTVINEQFF. Here the CDR3 DNA reads TGTGCCAGCAGCATGGCCGGGACAGTAATCAATGAGCAGTTCTTC.

The V and J genes are TRBV7-9 and TRBJ1-6; 8 bases are shared with TRBD1. V lost 5 bases and J lost 6; bases outside the gene matches: 12. This CDR3 is built from 17 residues. Germline CDR1 and CDR2: SEHNR and FQNEAQ (reference sequence). The CDR3 DNA reads TGTGCCAGCAGCCGAGGTCAGGGGGCGATTGGTAATTCACCCCTCCACTTT. It yields the protein CASSRGQGAIGNSPLHF. The complete variable domain, with remaining parts taken from reference TRBV7-9 and TRBJ1-6, reads DTGVSQNPRHKITKRGQNVTFRCDPISEHNRLYWYRQTLGQGPEFLTYFQNEAQLEKSRLLSDRFSAERPKGSFSTLEIQRTEQGDSAMYLCASSRGQGAIGNSPLHFGNGTRLTVT.

The chain joins TRBV2 to TRBJ2-2; 9 nucleotides line up with TRBD1. Germline V gene lookup returns CDR1 SNHLY and CDR2 FYNNEI. This CDR3 region has 16 residues. V was pared by 6 bases and J by 1 base, with 6 bases of the junction left unmatched. For the CDR3, the DNA is TGTGCCAGCAGGGAGACAGGGGGTAGGAACACCGGGGAGCTGTTTTTT. It codes for CASRETGGRNTGELFF.

The chain has TRBV5-1 and TRBJ1-1; D is undetermined. This CDR3 comprises 14 residues. The germline V gene encodes CDR1 SGHRS and CDR2 YFSETQ. Trimming shortened V by 5 bases and J by 3 bases, and 14 bases separated the two germline ends. CDR3 protein: CASSLSGEDTEAFF. CDR3 DNA: TGCGCCAGCAGTTTGTCCGGGGAGGACACTGAAGCTTTCTTT.

This sequence joins TRBV6-1 and TRBJ1-5; D is unclear. The ends were cut back, 6 bases at V and 3 bases at J, with 9 bases in the middle. From germline, CDR1 is MNHNS and CDR2 SASEGT. The CDR3 has 13 residues. The CDR3 DNA is TGTGCCAGCAGCCGGGAAGCCAATCAGCCCCAGCATTTT. Amino acid sequence: CASSREANQPQHF.

V and J are TRBV19 and TRBJ1-4, with a possible D match to TRBD1 (5 bases). The germline V gene has CDR1 LNHDA and CDR2 SQIVND (reference sequence). The length of the CDR3 is 14 residues. Trimming cost V 6 bases and J 13 bases, with 21 bases left between them. The DNA of the CDR3 is TGTGCCAGTAGCTCCGGGGCCGGCGGGATTGGACTGTTTTTT. Protein product: CASSSGAGGIGLFF.